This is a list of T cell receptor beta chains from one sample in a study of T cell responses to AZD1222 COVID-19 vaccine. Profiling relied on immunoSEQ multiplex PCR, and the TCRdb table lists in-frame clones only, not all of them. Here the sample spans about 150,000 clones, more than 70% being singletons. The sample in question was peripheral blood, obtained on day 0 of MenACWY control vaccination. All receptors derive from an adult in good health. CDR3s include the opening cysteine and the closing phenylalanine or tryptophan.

CDR3 protein: CASSKERAGRGNQPQHF
V gene: TRBV21-1
J gene: TRBJ1-5

CDR3 protein: CASSFQETNTEAFF
V gene: TRBV5-1
J gene: TRBJ1-1

CDR3 protein: CASSLKAGGPYEQYF
V gene: TRBV7-9
J gene: TRBJ2-7

CDR3 protein: CASSFISEQFF
V gene: TRBV7-9
J gene: TRBJ2-1

CDR3 protein: CATSESTGAAPVYTQYF
V gene: TRBV24-1
J gene: TRBJ2-3

CDR3 protein: CASSPTQGPRGQYF
V gene: TRBV27
J gene: TRBJ2-7

CDR3 protein: CASSEQGTDTQYF
V gene: TRBV2
J gene: TRBJ2-3

CDR3 protein: CASSLGPATGGTDTQYF
V gene: TRBV5-1
J gene: TRBJ2-3

CDR3 protein: CASSRGVWTEAFF
V gene: TRBV4-1
J gene: TRBJ1-1

CDR3 protein: CATSDPRTGRNEKLFF
V gene: TRBV24-1
J gene: TRBJ1-4

CDR3 protein: CASSLKSTEAFF
V gene: TRBV28
J gene: TRBJ1-1

CDR3 protein: CASSSGTAPYEQYF
V gene: TRBV7-2
J gene: TRBJ2-7

CDR3 protein: CASSLETYNSPLHF
V gene: TRBV7-9
J gene: TRBJ1-6

CDR3 protein: CASSLVSPGTSPGELFF
V gene: TRBV11-3
J gene: TRBJ2-2

CDR3 protein: CASSPGQASWDTGELFF
V gene: TRBV6-6
J gene: TRBJ2-2